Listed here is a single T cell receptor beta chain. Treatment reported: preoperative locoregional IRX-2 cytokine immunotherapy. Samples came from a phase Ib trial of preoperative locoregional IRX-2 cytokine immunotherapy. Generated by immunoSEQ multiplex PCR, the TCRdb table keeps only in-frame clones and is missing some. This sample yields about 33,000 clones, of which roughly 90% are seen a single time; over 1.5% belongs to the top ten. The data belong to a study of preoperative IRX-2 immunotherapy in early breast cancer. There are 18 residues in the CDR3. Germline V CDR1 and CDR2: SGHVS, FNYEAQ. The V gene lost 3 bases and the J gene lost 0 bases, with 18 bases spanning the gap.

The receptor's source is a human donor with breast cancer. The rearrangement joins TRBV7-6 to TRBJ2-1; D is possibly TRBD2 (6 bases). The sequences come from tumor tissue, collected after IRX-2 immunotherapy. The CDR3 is CASSLVIVGGSSYNEQFF. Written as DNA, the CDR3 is TGTGCCAGCAGCTTGGTGATTGTCGGAGGGAGCTCCTACAATGAGCAGTTCTTC.